The 24 T cell receptor beta chains reported below all come from one sample, sequenced in a study of T-cell memory formation after mild COVID-19. Using its own MiXCR run on the 5' RACE reads, TCRdb lists one record per CDR3 protein. The sample consists of a few hundred thousand distinct CDR3 sequences, 20% to 30% of them appearing once. Sample: PBMCs or a T cell subset sorted from them (not recorded which). The source is an adult woman who had mild COVID-19 (a few samples of this study predate the infection). Cell type and time point are not known.

The rearrangement joins TRBV3-1 to TRBJ2-1; D remains ambiguous. V lost 3 bases to trimming and J lost 10 bases, with 13 bases between them. The CDR3 extends over 13 amino acids. CDR1 and CDR2 from the germline V gene are LGHDT and YNNKEL (reference sequence). CDR3 in amino acids: CASSHPGSGEQFF. In DNA form, the CDR3 reads TGTGCCAGCAGCCACCCTGGGTCTGGGGAGCAGTTCTTC.

The gene calls are TRBV5-1 and TRBJ2-3; 7 bases align to TRBD1. This CDR3 has 16 amino acids. Losses at the gene ends were 4 bases for V and 3 bases for J; bases not matched to a gene: 11. Germline V gene sequence: CDR1 SGHRS, CDR2 YFSETQ. The CDR3 DNA follows: TGCGCCAGCAGCCCGACCCTCAACAGGGGAACAGATACGCAGTATTTT. Protein sequence: CASSPTLNRGTDTQYF.

This clonotype was observed a handful of times. V and J are TRBV12-3 or TRBV12-4 and TRBJ2-7, with unresolved D. The ends were cut back, 3 bases at V and 5 bases at J, with 8 bases in the middle. The CDR3 runs to 12 residues. The CDR3 here is CASSFFGDEQYF. The CDR3 bases are TGTGCCAGCAGTTTCTTTGGGGACGAGCAGTACTTC.

This clonotype has more than one count but fewer than ten. The chain uses TRBV28 and TRBJ1-5, with TRBD1 matching 7 bases. In germline, CDR1 is MDHEN, CDR2 SYDVKM. The CDR3 loop spans 14 amino acids. V trimming: 5 bases; J trimming: 3 bases; junction bases outside the gene matches: 4. The CDR3 loop reads CASSTGAFNQPQHF. The CDR3 region has the DNA TGTGCCAGCAGTACAGGGGCCTTCAATCAGCCCCAGCATTTT.

This clonotype occurred a few times. The V and J genes are TRBV28 and TRBJ2-3; TRBD1 matches at 8 bases. The CDR3 runs 12 residues. The V gene end was trimmed by 11 bases and the J gene end by 3 bases; junction bases not matched to a gene: 4. Per the germline V gene, CDR1 is MDHEN and CDR2 is SYDVKM. CDR3 in DNA: TGTGCCCTACAGGGGGTAACAGATACGCAGTATTTT. The encoded protein is CALQGVTDTQYF.

The genes are TRBV5-1 and TRBJ1-1; tentative D call: TRBD1 (5 bases). Germline CDR1 reads SGHRS; CDR2 reads YFSETQ. The CDR3 is made up of 12 amino acids. V was cut by 9 bases and J by 0 bases, with 9 bases left in between. CDR3 loop: CATRGVNTEAFF. As DNA, the CDR3 is TGCGCCACCCGGGGGGTGAACACTGAAGCTTTCTTT.

The chain joins TRBV29-1 to TRBJ1-2; possibly TRBD1 for D (5 bases). V was pared by 6 bases and J by 4 bases, with 21 bases between. The CDR3 consists of 15 residues. Germline CDR1 and CDR2: SQVTM and ANQGSEA. The CDR3 here is CSVVDRNRGGYGYTF. CDR3 sequence (DNA): TGCAGCGTCGTCGATAGGAATAGGGGTGGCTATGGCTACACCTTC.

The chain combines TRBV11-2 with TRBJ2-1; 8 bases fit TRBD2. CDR3 size: 17 residues. Germline V gene sequence: CDR1 SGHAT, CDR2 FQNNGV. Trimming took 1 base from V and 1 from J; bases not matched to a gene: 6. The DNA of the CDR3 is TGTGCCAGCAGCTTAGGGGGTAGCGGGATATCCTACAATGAGCAGTTCTTC. Protein: CASSLGGSGISYNEQFF.

This clonotype has just a few counts. V usage is TRBV9 and J usage is TRBJ2-7; D is perhaps TRBD1 or TRBD2 (5 bases each). V gave up 3 bases and J gave up 2 bases, with 12 bases separating them. Germline V gives CDR1 SGDLS, CDR2 YYNGEE. The CDR3 consists of 14 residues. The CDR3 DNA reads as TGTGCCAGCAGCGACCACGGGGCGGCCTACGAGCAGTACTTC. It encodes CASSDHGAAYEQYF.

This chain connects TRBV15 to TRBJ1-1; weak D call: TRBD1 (5 bases). Trimming removed 1 base at V and 8 bases at J, with 17 bases between. The CDR3 extends over 15 amino acids. Germline V lookup: CDR1 LNHNV, CDR2 YYDKDF (reference sequence). For the CDR3, the DNA is TGTGCCACCAGCAGAGGGGCAGGGAGAGGCTCCGAAGCTTTCTTT. It codes for CATSRGAGRGSEAFF.

V and J are TRBV12-3 or TRBV12-4 and TRBJ2-7; TRBD2 matches 7 bases. This CDR3 spans 13 amino acids. V lost 5 bases and J lost 9; bases outside the gene matches: 10. The chain's CDR3 is CASSTPGLVGQYF. CDR3 DNA sequence: TGTGCCAGCAGTACACCCGGACTAGTAGGGCAGTACTTC.

This clonotype occurred a few times. The rearrangement joins TRBV29-1 to TRBJ2-3, with D maybe TRBD2 (6 bases). CDR3 length: 14 amino acids. Trimming stripped 1 base from V and 2 bases from J, with 10 bases between. Germline assignment: CDR1 SQVTM and CDR2 ANQGSEA. CDR3 DNA sequence: TGCAGCGTTGAAGTGGGACTCCACACAGATACGCAGTATTTT. Protein: CSVEVGLHTDTQYF.

Remarks on this clonotype: Relative to the germline gene, one junction end is altered; a read error may explain this. V is TRBV5-6 and J is TRBJ2-2; TRBD1 might be the D (5 bases). Germline lookup yields CDR1 SGHDT and CDR2 YYEEEE. CDR3 length equals 16 residues. The CDR3 is CASSLEDRWFTGELFF. The CDR3 DNA is TGCGCCAGCAGCTTAGAAGACAGATGGTTCACCGGGGAGCTGTTTTTT.

This chain connects TRBV4-1 to TRBJ2-7; D may match TRBD1 or TRBD2 (5 bases each). Trimming left V 8 bases short and J 3 bases short, with 14 bases between. The CDR3 has 13 amino acids. Per germline, CDR1 MGHRA and CDR2 YSYEKL. The chain's CDR3 is CASGKGDLYEQYF. CDR3 nucleotides: TGCGCCAGCGGTAAAGGGGACCTCTACGAGCAGTACTTC.

This chain links TRBV7-6 with TRBJ2-7, with D possibly being TRBD2 (5 bases). CDR1 is SGHVS, CDR2 FNYEAQ, per germline. V was clipped by 1 base and J by 11 bases, with 18 bases between them. The CDR3 runs 14 residues. CDR3: CASSLGVGEKEKYF. The CDR3 DNA reads TGTGCCAGCAGCTTAGGGGTTGGGGAGAAGGAGAAGTACTTC.

The CDR3 DNA sequence: TGTGCCATCAGTGAGTCGGGACTAGCGGGCTGGGGGAGCTCCTACAATGAGCAGTTCTTC. Its protein product is CAISESGLAGWGSSYNEQFF. The J gene is TRBJ2-1, the V gene TRBV10-3; 12 nucleotides match TRBD2. The ends lost 0 bases at V and 0 bases at J; junction bases unmatched: 9. This CDR3 spans 20 amino acids. Germline V gene data show CDR1 as ENHRY and CDR2 as SYGVKD.

This clonotype was counted between two and nine times. The V and J genes are TRBV12-3 or TRBV12-4 and TRBJ2-3; no definite D call. V was pared by 3 bases and J by 10 bases, with 17 bases between. The CDR3 runs to 14 residues. The CDR3 nucleotides read TGTGCCAGCAGTTTCACCCCGGGCCCCAACTCGCAGTATTTT. Residues: CASSFTPGPNSQYF.

V usage is TRBV7-9 and J usage is TRBJ2-3; D is unclear. V was shortened by 11 bases and J by 6 bases, with 9 bases between the two germline ends. The V gene's germline CDR1 is SEHNR and CDR2 FQNEAQ (reference sequence). This CDR3 region has 10 residues. DNA of the CDR3: TGTGCCCCGGCCCCGGATACGCAGTATTTT. Translation gives CAPAPDTQYF.

Many counts were recorded for this clonotype. This chain joins TRBV20-1 and TRBJ2-2, with D uncertain. The CDR3 has 13 residues. Germline V gives CDR1 DFQATT, CDR2 SNEGSKA (reference sequence). V was pared by 3 bases and J by 0 bases, with 5 bases between. CDR3 in DNA: TGCAGTGCTAGTGTACCGAACACCGGGGAGCTGTTTTTT. Protein: CSASVPNTGELFF.

This clonotype was found many times. This rearrangement joins TRBV20-1 to TRBJ1-4; D is uncertain. This CDR3 is built from 13 residues. Germline CDR1 reads DFQATT; CDR2 reads SNEGSKA (reference sequence). V was pared by 6 bases and J by 5 bases, with 13 bases between. This CDR3 reads CSAEGGKNEKLFF. The CDR3 bases are TGCAGTGCAGAGGGAGGGAAGAATGAAAAACTGTTTTTT.

This clonotype came up a few times. V is TRBV12-3 or TRBV12-4 and J is TRBJ2-5; 10 bases map to TRBD1. There are 15 residues in the CDR3. The junction had 5 bases not matched to a gene; V was cut back by 4 bases and J by 3 bases. The CDR3 spells CASSSTGTGEETQYF. Here the CDR3 DNA reads TGTGCCAGCAGTTCCACCGGGACAGGGGAAGAGACCCAGTACTTC.

This clonotype appeared a few times. The rearrangement uses TRBV10-3 and TRBJ2-7, with D possibly being TRBD1 or TRBD2 (6 bases each). V lost 6 bases to trimming and J lost 0 bases, with 15 bases between them. This CDR3 is built from 15 residues. CDR1 is ENHRY, CDR2 SYGVKD, per germline. The CDR3 is CAIRGGTSDSYEQYF. In DNA, the CDR3 is TGTGCCATCAGGGGCGGGACATCGGACTCCTACGAGCAGTACTTC.

This chain joins TRBV6-5 and TRBJ1-2; D might be TRBD1 (5 bases). V was cut by 7 bases and J by 4 bases, with 13 bases left in between. The CDR3 totals 13 residues. Germline values: CDR1 MNHEY, CDR2 SVGAGI. CDR3 region: CASTRSGIYGYTF. CDR3 DNA sequence: TGTGCCAGCACCAGGTCAGGGATCTATGGCTACACCTTC.

The chain joins TRBV30 to TRBJ1-1; no firm D call. Per germline, CDR1 GTSNPN and CDR2 SVGIG (reference sequence). V lost 0 bases and J 3 bases, leaving 5 bases between the germline ends. The CDR3 has 12 amino acids. As DNA, the CDR3 is TGTGCCTGGAGTGTAGCAGACACTGAAGCTTTCTTT. Protein product: CAWSVADTEAFF.